This T cell receptor (beta chain) was retrieved from a study of T cell responses to AZD1222 COVID-19 vaccine. Findings of the study overall: Baseline serostatus was positive in only a handful of AZD1222 recipients.

A note on this clone: Its target is unknown.

Trimming stripped 4 bases from V and 2 bases from J, with 13 bases between. Germline V gene sequence: CDR1 SGDLS, CDR2 YYNGEE. The CDR3 runs 15 residues. TCRdb keeps only in-frame clones here, not all; method: immunoSEQ multiplex PCR. The repertoire includes approximately 190,000 clones, almost 95% of them detected once, and roughly 1.4% sits in the top ten. Sequences were derived from peripheral blood, sampled on day 0 of AZD1222 vaccination. This receptor was obtained from an adult in good health. V gene TRBV9 combines with J gene TRBJ2-1, with D perhaps matching TRBD1 (6 bases). CDR3: CASSPTGSPYNEQFF. As DNA, the CDR3 is TGTGCCAGCAGCCCCACAGGGAGTCCCTACAATGAGCAGTTCTTC.